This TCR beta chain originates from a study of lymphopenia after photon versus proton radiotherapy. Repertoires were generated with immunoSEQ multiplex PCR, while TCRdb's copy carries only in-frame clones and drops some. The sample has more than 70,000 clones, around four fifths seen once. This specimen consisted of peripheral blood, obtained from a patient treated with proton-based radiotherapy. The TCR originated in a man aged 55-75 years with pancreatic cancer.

CDR3 amino acids: CASIQALFSQETQYF. The CDR3 bases are TGTGCCAGCATACAGGCCCTTTTCTCCCAAGAGACCCAGTACTTC. The chain couples TRBV6-1 to TRBJ2-5; D may be TRBD1 (5 bases). CDR1 is MNHNS, CDR2 SASEGT, per germline. V was trimmed by 7 bases and J by 1 base, leaving 16 bases between them. The CDR3 extends over 15 amino acids.